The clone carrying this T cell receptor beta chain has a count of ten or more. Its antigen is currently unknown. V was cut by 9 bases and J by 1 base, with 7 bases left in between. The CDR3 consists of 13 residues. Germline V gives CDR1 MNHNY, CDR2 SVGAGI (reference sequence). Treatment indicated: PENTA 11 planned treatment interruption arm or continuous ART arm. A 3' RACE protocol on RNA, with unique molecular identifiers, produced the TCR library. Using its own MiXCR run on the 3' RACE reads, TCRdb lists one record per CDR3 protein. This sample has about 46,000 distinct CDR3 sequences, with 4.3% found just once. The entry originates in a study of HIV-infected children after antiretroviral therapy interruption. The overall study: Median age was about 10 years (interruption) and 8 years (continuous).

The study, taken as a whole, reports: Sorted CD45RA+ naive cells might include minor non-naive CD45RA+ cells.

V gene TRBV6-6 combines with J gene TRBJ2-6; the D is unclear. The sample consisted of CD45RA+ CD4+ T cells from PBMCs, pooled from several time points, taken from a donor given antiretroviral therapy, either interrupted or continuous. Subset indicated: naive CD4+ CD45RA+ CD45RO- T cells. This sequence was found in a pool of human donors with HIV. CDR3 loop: CASINSGANVLTF. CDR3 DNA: TGTGCCAGTATTAATTCTGGGGCCAACGTCCTGACTTTC.